A single sample gave rise to the 32 T cell receptor beta chains below, sequenced in a study of cytomegalovirus exposure and HLA in healthy donors. The PCR contained 60 Vbeta and 13 Jbeta primers. The data were produced by immunoSEQ multiplex PCR, yet TCRdb's version contains in-frame clones alone and is incomplete. The sample shows nearly 200,000 clones, about nine tenths of them seen only once. The sequencing sample was made of PBMCs. The receptor set was obtained from a man aged 30 to 39 in good health and CMV-seronegative.

The genes are TRBV28 and TRBJ1-2; a weak D match, TRBD1 (5 bases). CDR1 is MDHEN and CDR2 is SYDVKM in the germline V gene. This CDR3 contains 14 residues. V lost 7 bases and J lost 8, with 20 bases in between. The CDR3, as DNA: TGTGCCAGCATCCAGACCAGGGAGGGATTAGGCTACACCTTC. Translated: CASIQTREGLGYTF.

The V call is TRBV27, the J call TRBJ1-1, with D possibly TRBD1 on 5 matching bases. The CDR3 totals 14 residues. Germline CDR1 is MNHEY and CDR2 is SMNVEV (reference sequence). The ends were cut back, 6 bases at V and 3 bases at J, with 14 bases in the middle. The chain's CDR3 is CASRPAGTYTEAFF. The CDR3 DNA sequence: TGTGCCAGCAGGCCCGCGGGGACGTACACTGAAGCTTTCTTT.

The rearrangement uses TRBV5-6 and TRBJ2-7; possibly TRBD2 for D (5 bases). The CDR3 is 15 amino acids. Trimming pared 4 bases from V and 2 bases from J, leaving 16 bases between. Germline V gene sequence: CDR1 SGHDT, CDR2 YYEEEE. The CDR3 coding sequence is TGTGCCAGCAGCAGCCTCGGGGAAGGGACCTACGAGCAGTACTTC. It codes for CASSSLGEGTYEQYF.

The V call is TRBV9, the J call TRBJ1-3; no clear D gene. In germline, CDR1 is SGDLS, CDR2 YYNGEE. The CDR3 consists of 17 residues. Trimming took off 0 bases at V and 2 bases at J, with 15 bases between the two ends. The CDR3 sequence is CASSVELRSDAGNTIYF. The CDR3 region has the DNA TGTGCCAGCAGCGTAGAACTTAGATCCGATGCTGGAAACACCATATATTTT.

The chain couples TRBV2 to TRBJ1-1, with D maybe TRBD1 (6 bases). The CDR3 extends over 17 amino acids. The germline gives CDR1 SNHLY, CDR2 FYNNEI. Trimming took 5 bases from V and 4 from J, leaving 23 bases between them. The CDR3 DNA sequence: TGTGCCAGCAGTAAGTACAGGGAATTGGTCGCGGTCACTGAAGCTTTCTTT. Translating gives CASSKYRELVAVTEAFF.

The chain uses TRBV2 and TRBJ2-6, with 10 bases identical to TRBD1. The length of the CDR3 is 17 residues. With 5 bases clipped from V and 1 base from J, the junction kept 5 bases outside the gene matches. The germline gives CDR1 SNHLY, CDR2 FYNNEI. The CDR3 sequence is CASSLTGGGSGANVLTF. CDR3 DNA: TGTGCCAGCAGTTTGACAGGGGGCGGGTCTGGGGCCAACGTCCTGACTTTC.

The chain carries TRBV18 and TRBJ2-7, with 10 nucleotides matching TRBD1. Trimming took 3 bases from V and 1 from J; bases not matched to a gene: 9. The CDR3 is 17 residues long. The V gene's germline CDR1 is KGHSH and CDR2 LQKENI. CDR3 sequence: CASSPTRQGAGSYEQYF. In DNA, the CDR3 is TGTGCCAGCTCACCCACCCGACAGGGGGCAGGATCCTACGAGCAGTACTTC.

The table lists this clone with a few counts. The chain joins TRBV6-1 to TRBJ2-1; D remains ambiguous. Trimming removed 7 bases from V and 6 bases from J, with 16 bases in between. This CDR3 has 14 residues. Germline CDR1 and CDR2: MNHNS and SASEGT. CDR3 region: CASTTGWQINEQFF. DNA for the CDR3: TGTGCCAGCACTACGGGTTGGCAAATCAATGAGCAGTTCTTC.

The chain recombines TRBV27 with TRBJ2-7; no clear D. The germline V and J ends were trimmed by 4 bases and 3 bases, with 10 bases remaining between them. The CDR3 sequence is 13 residues long. Germline V gene sequence: CDR1 MNHEY, CDR2 SMNVEV (reference sequence). The DNA for the CDR3 is TGTGCCAGCAGTTCGTTAAGGAGCTACGAGCAGTACTTC. It is translated as CASSSLRSYEQYF.

The rearrangement joins TRBV28 to TRBJ2-7; the match to TRBD2 covers 8 bases. This CDR3 has 14 residues. With V trimmed by 11 bases and J by 2 bases, 11 bases remained unmatched. CDR1 and CDR2 (germline): MDHEN, SYDVKM. In DNA, the CDR3 is TGTGCCTCCCAGAGCGGGGGCCGTCCCTACGAGCAGTACTTC. It translates to CASQSGGRPYEQYF.

V usage is TRBV28 and J usage is TRBJ2-2; 7 bases match TRBD1. The CDR3 covers 16 residues. The V gene end was trimmed by 6 bases and the J gene end by 3 bases; junction bases not matched to a gene: 10. Germline assignment: CDR1 MDHEN and CDR2 SYDVKM. Written as DNA, the CDR3 is TGTGCCAGCAGACCCGACAGGGCCGAAGACACCGGGGAGCTGTTTTTT. It yields the protein CASRPDRAEDTGELFF.

About this clone: An end of the junction does not agree with germline; a read error may underlie this. This rearrangement joins TRBV15 to TRBJ2-7, with TRBD2 identical over 7 bases. CDR1 LNHNV and CDR2 YYDKDF come from the germline V gene (reference sequence). This CDR3 has 12 residues. The CDR3 spells CATSGERGQWYF. The DNA for the CDR3 is TGTGCCACCAGCGGAGAGCGGGGCCAATGGTACTTC.

This clone was detected only a few times. The chain is built from TRBV11-2 and TRBJ2-5; D ambiguous. CDR1 and CDR2 from the germline V gene are SGHAT and FQNNGV. V lost 3 bases and J lost 4, with 12 bases in between. This CDR3 region has 14 residues. CDR3 in amino acids: CASSFPITRETQYF. In DNA, the CDR3 is TGTGCCAGCAGCTTCCCAATTACGAGAGAGACCCAGTACTTC.

The DNA of the CDR3 is TGTGCCAGCAGTATCCGGGACAAAGTCAGTAAAGAGACCCAGTACTTC. It is translated as CASSIRDKVSKETQYF. The J gene is TRBJ2-5, the V gene TRBV28; TRBD1 might be the D (6 bases). The CDR3 totals 16 residues. Looked up from germline, CDR1 is MDHEN and CDR2 is SYDVKM. V was clipped by 5 bases and J by 3 bases, with 19 bases between them. Looking up the rest from reference TRBV28 and TRBJ2-5 gives the full variable domain: DVKVTQSSRYLVKRTGEKVFLECVQDMDHENMFWYRQDPGLGLRLIYFSYDVKMKEKGDIPEGYSVSREKKERFSLILESASTNQTSMYLCASSIRDKVSKETQYFGPGTRLLVL.

V is TRBV6-5 and J is TRBJ1-4; weak D call: TRBD1 (5 bases). Per the germline V gene, CDR1 is MNHEY and CDR2 is SVGAGI. The V gene lost 5 bases and the J gene lost 0 bases, with 10 bases spanning the gap. The CDR3 loop spans 15 amino acids. The CDR3 loop is CASSPDRATNEKLFF. CDR3 in DNA: TGTGCCAGCAGTCCAGACAGAGCAACTAATGAAAAACTGTTTTTT.

This chain uses TRBV11-2 with TRBJ2-1; D is perhaps TRBD1 (5 bases). The ends were cut back, 2 bases at V and 3 bases at J, with 11 bases in the middle. The CDR3 is 15 amino acids. Germline-derived CDR1 and CDR2 are SGHAT and FQNNGV. The CDR3 region has the DNA TGTGCCAGCAGCTTAACTGATAGGGGCTACAATGAGCAGTTCTTC. It encodes CASSLTDRGYNEQFF. The whole variable domain, filled in from reference TRBV11-2 and TRBJ2-1, reads EAGVAQSPRYKIIEKRQSVAFWCNPISGHATLYWYQQILGQGPKLLIQFQNNGVVDDSQLPKDRFSAERLKGVDSTLKIQPAKLEDSAVYLCASSLTDRGYNEQFFGPGTRLTVL.

The V gene is TRBV28, the J gene TRBJ1-5, with D possibly matching TRBD1 (6 bases). Germline V lookup: CDR1 MDHEN, CDR2 SYDVKM. V lost 6 bases and J lost 0, with 12 bases in between. This CDR3 is 15 amino acids long. CDR3 coding DNA: TGTGCCAGCAGCTGGACAGATGATAGCAATCAGCCCCAGCATTTT. Encoded protein: CASSWTDDSNQPQHF.

This clone was picked up a small number of times. The chain employs TRBV6-5 and TRBJ2-5; a possible D gene is TRBD1 (5 bases). Germline assignment: CDR1 MNHEY and CDR2 SVGAGI. The germline V and J ends were trimmed by 2 bases and 1 base, with 14 bases remaining between them. This CDR3 is 16 amino acids long. CDR3 in DNA: TGTGCCAGCAGTTACAGGGCTGGACACCTCCAAGAGACCCAGTACTTC. Residues: CASSYRAGHLQETQYF.

The genes are TRBV5-1 and TRBJ2-1, with 9 bases that match TRBD2. The CDR3 length is 16 residues. V trimming: 1 base; J trimming: 7 bases; junction bases outside the gene matches: 9. Per germline, CDR1 SGHRS and CDR2 YFSETQ. The chain's CDR3 is CASSLMAGGPGNEQFF. In DNA, the CDR3 is TGCGCCAGCAGCTTGATGGCGGGGGGGCCCGGGAATGAGCAGTTCTTC.

The chain is built from TRBV2 and TRBJ1-4; no clear D. This CDR3 comprises 15 residues. V dropped 8 bases and J dropped 1 base, with 14 bases sitting between them. Looked up from germline, CDR1 is SNHLY and CDR2 is FYNNEI. The CDR3 region is CASGRSGVTNEKLFF. DNA for the CDR3: TGTGCCAGCGGACGATCCGGGGTAACTAATGAAAAACTGTTTTTT.

This clone was picked up a small number of times. The V call is TRBV11-3, the J call TRBJ2-7; D perhaps matches TRBD2 (5 bases). Trimming removed 5 bases from V and 3 bases from J, with 11 bases in between. CDR3 size: 13 residues. CDR1 SGHNT and CDR2 YENEEA come from the germline V gene. CDR3: CASSAGRFYEQYF. As DNA, the CDR3 is TGTGCCAGCAGCGCTGGGAGATTCTACGAGCAGTACTTC.

V gene TRBV18 combines with J gene TRBJ2-7, with D possibly TRBD2 on 6 matching bases. The CDR3 has 13 residues. The germline CDR1 and CDR2 sequences are KGHSH and LQKENI. V lost 4 bases, J lost 3 bases, and 10 bases lay in between. The CDR3 here is CASSLAANYEQYF. CDR3 in DNA: TGTGCCAGCTCACTAGCGGCCAACTACGAGCAGTACTTC.

The chain uses TRBV5-1 and TRBJ2-7, with unresolved D. This CDR3 has 15 residues. The V end was cut by 3 bases, the J end by 0 bases, with 13 bases between. Germline CDR1 SGHRS, CDR2 YFSETQ. The CDR3 reads CASSYGADRSYEQYF. The CDR3 coding sequence is TGCGCCAGCAGCTATGGAGCCGATCGCTCCTACGAGCAGTACTTC.

This chain links TRBV4-1 with TRBJ2-7, with 9 positions matching TRBD1. Germline V CDR1 and CDR2: MGHRA, YSYEKL. CDR3 length: 15 amino acids. V shed 5 bases and J 6 bases; nucleotides not matched to a gene: 11. The CDR3 spells CASSTQAGQGLEQYF. As DNA, the CDR3 is TGCGCCAGCAGCACCCAAGCGGGACAGGGTCTCGAGCAGTACTTC.

V is TRBV19 and J is TRBJ2-7; TRBD2 aligns across 14 bases. Per the germline V gene, CDR1 is LNHDA and CDR2 is SQIVND (reference sequence). The CDR3 sequence is 14 residues long. V was pared by 7 bases and J by 9 bases, with 8 bases of the junction left unmatched. In nucleotides, the CDR3 is TGTGCCAGTAAACCCGGACTAGCGGGAGGTTCGCAGTACTTC. It translates to CASKPGLAGGSQYF.

On this clone: A read error may produce the germline difference seen at one junction end. The V call is TRBV7-9, the J call TRBJ2-2; possibly TRBD2 for D (6 bases). This CDR3 is 16 amino acids long. Germline CDR1 reads SEHNR; CDR2 reads FQNEAQ (reference sequence). The CDR3 DNA reads as TGTTCCAGCAGCTCCGGAGGGTCCGCGAACACCGGGGAGCTGTTTTTT. The encoded protein is CSSSSGGSANTGELFF.

Concerning this clone itself: Germline is not matched at one junction end, which may reflect a read error. J is TRBJ1-6 and V is TRBV4-1, with unresolved D. The CDR3 loop spans 13 amino acids. Germline V gene lookup returns CDR1 MGHRA and CDR2 YSYEKL. CDR3 sequence: CAGSPLGNSPLHF. In DNA form, the CDR3 reads TGCGCCGGCAGCCCCCTAGGAAATTCACCCCTCCACTTT.

This chain links TRBV28 with TRBJ2-5; TRBD2 matches at 15 bases. The V gene's germline CDR1 is MDHEN and CDR2 SYDVKM. The V and J ends lost 5 bases and 1 base, in that order; junction bases with no gene match: 5. The CDR3 is 17 amino acids. The DNA of the CDR3 is TGTGCCAGCAGTCAATCGGGACTAGCGGGAGGCCAAGAGACCCAGTACTTC. It encodes CASSQSGLAGGQETQYF.

This clone was observed a few times. The chain combines TRBV7-8 with TRBJ2-4, with 8 bases aligning to TRBD2. V gave up 6 bases and J gave up 0 bases; unmatched junction bases: 10. CDR3 length: 17 residues. From germline, CDR1 is SGHVS and CDR2 FQNEAQ. CDR3 nucleotides: TGTGCCAGCAGGCCACCTTTAGCGGGGCTAGCCAAAAACATTCAGTACTTC. It translates to CASRPPLAGLAKNIQYF.

J is TRBJ1-4 and V is TRBV5-4; unclear D gene. Germline V gives CDR1 SGHNT, CDR2 YYREEE (reference sequence). This CDR3 is built from 15 residues. The germline V and J ends were trimmed by 0 bases and 1 base, with 7 bases remaining between them. In nucleotides, the CDR3 is TGTGCCAGCAGCTTGGGGCGGCTAACTAATGAAAAACTGTTTTTT. Its translation is CASSLGRLTNEKLFF.

V usage is TRBV4-2 and J usage is TRBJ2-5; 7 nucleotides agree with TRBD1. Germline V gives CDR1 LGHNA, CDR2 YNFKEQ. The V segment lost 5 bases and the J segment 4 bases; nucleotides outside the gene matches: 4. The CDR3 has 13 amino acids. The CDR3 sequence is CASSTDRRETQYF. The CDR3 coding sequence is TGTGCCAGCAGCACGGACAGGAGAGAGACCCAGTACTTC.

The chain joins TRBV2 to TRBJ1-3; D not resolved. V was trimmed by 6 bases and J by 2 bases, leaving 5 bases between them. The CDR3 runs 12 residues. Germline V lookup: CDR1 SNHLY, CDR2 FYNNEI. CDR3 sequence (DNA): TGTGCCAGCAGGAGGGCTGGAAACACCATATATTTT. It codes for CASRRAGNTIYF.